Below are 23 T cell receptor beta chains sequenced from a single sample in a study of blood T cells in healthy people across ages. Next came a second PCR, run for about 6 to 12 cycles, which used a sample-barcoded 5' primer along with a J-beta primer mix. MiXCR was run by TCRdb on the 5' RACE reads, yielding one entry per CDR3 protein. The data show around 1,700,000 distinct CDR3 sequences, 28% seen once. Sequencing input: blood. These receptor sequences come from a woman under 40 in good health.

The V gene is TRBV5-1, the J gene TRBJ2-1, with TRBD2 matching 8 bases. CDR3 length: 15 amino acids. The V gene's germline CDR1 is SGHRS and CDR2 YFSETQ. V shed 0 bases, J shed 9 bases, and the junction held 8 bases outside the gene matches. CDR3 protein: CASSLATGGAGEQFF. The CDR3 DNA reads as TGCGCCAGCAGCTTGGCCACCGGGGGGGCGGGTGAGCAGTTCTTC.

This clonotype was seen repeatedly, ten times or more. A much bigger clone sits one base away, suggesting this may be a read error. The gene calls are TRBV5-1 and TRBJ2-5, with a possible D match to TRBD1 (6 bases). The CDR3 is made up of 11 amino acids. In germline, CDR1 is SGHRS, CDR2 YFSETQ. The CDR3 region is CASRQEETQYF. The CDR3 DNA reads as TGTGCCAGCAGACAGGAAGAGACCCAGTACTTC.

The chain carries TRBV7-9 and TRBJ2-1; D is ambiguous. The length of the CDR3 is 8 residues. CDR1 and CDR2 (germline): SEHNR, FQNEAQ (reference sequence). V was pared by 10 bases and J by 6 bases, with 1 base between. The CDR3 sequence is CATNEQFF. CDR3 bases: TGTGCCACCAATGAGCAGTTCTTC.

This clonotype came up many times. The CDR3 DNA reads TGTGCCAGCAGCTCTTATAGCGGGGGAACCCAAGAGACCCAGTACTTC. It yields the protein CASSSYSGGTQETQYF. The chain carries TRBV9 and TRBJ2-5; the match to TRBD2 covers 9 bases. The germline gives CDR1 SGDLS, CDR2 YYNGEE. J lost 1 base, V lost 4 bases, and 8 bases had no gene match. There are 16 residues in the CDR3.

The CDR3 is CASSLELSGNNEQFF. The CDR3 DNA sequence: TGTGCCAGCAGCTTAGAGCTTAGCGGAAACAATGAGCAGTTCTTC. The V and J genes are TRBV11-2 and TRBJ2-1, with D possibly TRBD2 on 6 matching bases. The CDR3 is 15 residues long. The V gene lost 0 bases and the J gene lost 5 bases, with 11 bases spanning the gap. Germline-derived CDR1 and CDR2 are SGHAT and FQNNGV.

The rearrangement joins TRBV7-9 to TRBJ1-6; D perhaps matches TRBD1 (6 bases). CDR3 length: 15 residues. CDR1 is SEHNR, CDR2 FQNEAQ, per germline (reference sequence). V lost 5 bases to trimming and J lost 6 bases, with 14 bases between them. CDR3 DNA: TGTGCCAGCAGCGCACAGGGTCCTGCTAATTCACCCCTCCACTTT. This translates into CASSAQGPANSPLHF.

A single count supports this clonotype. Written as DNA, the CDR3 is TGTGCCAGCAGCGTAGAGGGACGGTCCTTCCCTTATGGCTACACCTTC. Protein sequence: CASSVEGRSFPYGYTF. The rearrangement uses TRBV9 and TRBJ1-2; possibly TRBD1 for D (5 bases). The CDR3 is 16 residues long. V shed 0 bases and J shed 5 bases, with 17 bases lying between them. The germline CDR1 and CDR2 sequences are SGDLS and YYNGEE.

This sequence joins TRBV14 and TRBJ2-7, with D perhaps matching TRBD2 (6 bases). CDR3 length equals 16 residues. Germline-derived CDR1 and CDR2 are SGHDN and FVKESK. V was clipped by 1 base and J by 6 bases, with 19 bases between them. The CDR3 loop reads CASSQVSGSIRGEQYF. CDR3 bases: TGTGCCAGCAGCCAAGTAAGCGGGTCCATTAGGGGCGAGCAGTACTTC.

The chain has TRBV9 and TRBJ1-1, with 9 bases lining up with TRBD1. This CDR3 has 16 amino acids. V lost 0 bases to trimming and J lost 4 bases; unmatched junction nucleotides: 7. Germline V gene data show CDR1 as SGDLS and CDR2 as YYNGEE. CDR3 residues: CASSVGDRDNTTEAFF. In DNA, the CDR3 is TGTGCCAGCAGCGTAGGGGACAGGGATAATACCACTGAAGCTTTCTTT. Together with reference TRBV9 and TRBJ1-1, the CDR3 gives the full variable domain: DSGVTQTPKHLITATGQRVTLRCSPRSGDLSVYWYQQSLDQGLQFLIQYYNGEERAKGNILERFSAQQFPDLHSELNLSSLELGDSALYFCASSVGDRDNTTEAFFGQGTRLTVV.

In this sample, this clonotype turned up many times. The rearrangement uses TRBV29-1 and TRBJ2-7; the match to TRBD1 covers 9 bases. The CDR3 sequence is 13 residues long. The germline CDR1 and CDR2 sequences are SQVTM and ANQGSEA. Unmatched junction bases numbered 7, after V lost 7 bases and J lost 3 bases. The CDR3 DNA is TGCAGCGCCTCGGACAGGGGACGCTACGAGCAGTACTTC. It codes for CSASDRGRYEQYF.

This clonotype was counted a few times. CDR3 sequence: CASSSRRTGGKETQYF. CDR3 DNA sequence: TGTGCCAGCAGTTCCCGAAGGACAGGGGGAAAAGAGACCCAGTACTTC. The chain employs TRBV28 and TRBJ2-5, with TRBD1 matching 10 bases. J gave up 3 bases and V 4 bases, and 8 bases lay outside the gene matches. CDR1 and CDR2 (germline): MDHEN, SYDVKM. The CDR3 spans 16 residues.

The chain couples TRBV20-1 to TRBJ1-2; 10 nucleotides line up with TRBD1. With 6 bases clipped from V and 4 bases from J, the junction kept 8 bases outside the gene matches. Germline CDR1 and CDR2: DFQATT and SNEGSKA (reference sequence). The CDR3 sequence is 14 residues long. For the CDR3, the DNA is TGCAGTGCCCCGTCGGGACAGGGGACCTATGGCTACACCTTC. It yields the protein CSAPSGQGTYGYTF.

This clonotype has a handful of counts. V is TRBV14 and J is TRBJ1-6; D is possibly TRBD1 (6 bases). The CDR3 is 14 residues long. The V and J ends lost 11 bases and 6 bases respectively, with 17 bases between them. Looked up from germline, CDR1 is SGHDN and CDR2 is FVKESK. For the CDR3, the DNA is TGTGCCTCGGGCGGGGGACATAGTAATTCACCCCTCCACTTT. Protein: CASGGGHSNSPLHF.

The chain couples TRBV3-1 to TRBJ1-5, with 7 bases fitting TRBD1. The V gene end was trimmed by 3 bases and the J gene end by 11 bases; junction bases not matched to a gene: 16. The germline CDR1 and CDR2 sequences are LGHDT and YNNKEL (reference sequence). The CDR3 covers 16 residues. The DNA for the CDR3 is TGTGCCAGCAGCCATGGGGGAGGGGGCGGGAGCGGGACCCAGCATTTT. Amino acids: CASSHGGGGGSGTQHF.

V usage is TRBV7-2 and J usage is TRBJ2-3, with 7 bases fitting TRBD2. The V gene's germline CDR1 is SGHTA and CDR2 FQGNSA. CDR3 size: 17 residues. The junction had 11 bases not matched to a gene; V was cut back by 4 bases and J by 1 base. CDR3 residues: CASSSLGGSVGTDTQYF. CDR3 DNA sequence: TGTGCCAGCAGCTCGCTCGGCGGGAGTGTTGGCACAGATACGCAGTATTTT.

In its sample, this clonotype was seen once. This sequence joins TRBV3-1 and TRBJ2-3; D unclear. Between the trimmed V and J ends, which lost 1 base and 2 bases, there was a span of 10 bases. The CDR3 length is 15 residues. The germline V gene encodes CDR1 LGHDT and CDR2 YNNKEL (reference sequence). CDR3 loop: CASSQGVGNTDTQYF. In DNA form, the CDR3 reads TGTGCCAGCAGCCAAGGCGTGGGGAACACAGATACGCAGTATTTT.

At least ten counts were recorded for this clonotype. This sequence joins TRBV6-2 or TRBV6-3 and TRBJ2-7; 9 bases agree with TRBD1. The length of the CDR3 is 15 residues. V lost 4 bases and J lost 5; bases outside the gene matches: 9. CDR1 MNHEY and CDR2 SVGEGT come from the germline V gene. In DNA, the CDR3 is TGTGCCAGCAGTTCCAAGGACAGGGGCTGGAACGAGCAGTACTTC. Translated: CASSSKDRGWNEQYF.

The chain combines TRBV4-3 with TRBJ1-2; weak D call: TRBD1 (5 bases). Between the trimmed V and J ends, which lost 7 bases and 0 bases, there was a span of 18 bases. Germline-derived CDR1 and CDR2 are LGHNA and YSLEER. The CDR3 is 16 amino acids. The CDR3 reads CASNRSSAGANYGYTF. The CDR3 bases are TGCGCCAGCAACCGCAGTTCTGCGGGGGCTAACTATGGCTACACCTTC.

This chain joins TRBV7-2 and TRBJ2-5; D unclear. CDR3 size: 14 residues. From germline, CDR1 is SGHTA and CDR2 FQGNSA. Trimming removed 4 bases at V and 5 bases at J, with 14 bases between. In DNA form, the CDR3 reads TGTGCCAGCAGCTCCTGGATAAACAGCGAGACCCAGTACTTC. It codes for CASSSWINSETQYF. The full variable domain, in which reference TRBV7-2 and TRBJ2-5 provide the parts outside the CDR3, is GAGVSQSPSNKVTEKGKDVELRCDPISGHTALYWYRQSLGQGLEFLIYFQGNSAPDKSGLPSDRFSAERTGGSVSTLTIQRTQQEDSAVYLCASSSWINSETQYFGPGTRLLVL.

This sequence joins TRBV2 and TRBJ2-5, with TRBD1 identical over 10 bases. V lost 6 bases to trimming and J lost 4 bases; unmatched junction nucleotides: 2. CDR1 and CDR2 (germline): SNHLY, FYNNEI. This CDR3 has 13 residues. The CDR3 here is CASRGQGVETQYF. CDR3 DNA: TGTGCCAGCAGAGGACAGGGGGTAGAGACCCAGTACTTC. Full variable domain (missing parts from reference TRBV2 and TRBJ2-5): EPEVTQTPSHQVTQMGQEVILRCVPISNHLYFYWYRQILGQKVEFLVSFYNNEISEKSEIFDDQFSVERPDGSNFTLKIRSTKLEDSAMYFCASRGQGVETQYFGPGTRLLVL.

The chain couples TRBV2 to TRBJ2-1; TRBD2 aligns across 13 bases. The CDR3 is 14 residues long. With 10 bases clipped from V and 7 bases from J, the junction kept 7 bases outside the gene matches. Germline V gives CDR1 SNHLY, CDR2 FYNNEI. Here the CDR3 reads CANQLAGGLNEQFF. The CDR3 DNA follows: TGTGCCAACCAACTAGCGGGGGGGCTAAATGAGCAGTTCTTC.

The chain recombines TRBV5-1 with TRBJ2-5, with D perhaps being TRBD1 or TRBD2 (6 bases each). The V end was cut by 4 bases, the J end by 11 bases, with 27 bases between. Germline V gene sequence: CDR1 SGHRS, CDR2 YFSETQ. The CDR3 is made up of 16 amino acids. The CDR3 sequence: CASSTARGQPRGEQYF. For the CDR3, the DNA is TGCGCCAGCAGCACCGCTCGGGGGCAACCCCGTGGGGAGCAGTACTTC.

This clonotype has just a few counts. The rearrangement joins TRBV10-3 to TRBJ2-7; D may be TRBD2 (6 bases). V dropped 8 bases and J dropped 3 bases, with 11 bases sitting between them. The germline CDR1 and CDR2 sequences are ENHRY and SYGVKD. The CDR3 is made up of 12 amino acids. The CDR3 here is CAIGRGDYEQYF. The CDR3 region has the DNA TGTGCCATCGGACGCGGGGACTACGAGCAGTACTTC.